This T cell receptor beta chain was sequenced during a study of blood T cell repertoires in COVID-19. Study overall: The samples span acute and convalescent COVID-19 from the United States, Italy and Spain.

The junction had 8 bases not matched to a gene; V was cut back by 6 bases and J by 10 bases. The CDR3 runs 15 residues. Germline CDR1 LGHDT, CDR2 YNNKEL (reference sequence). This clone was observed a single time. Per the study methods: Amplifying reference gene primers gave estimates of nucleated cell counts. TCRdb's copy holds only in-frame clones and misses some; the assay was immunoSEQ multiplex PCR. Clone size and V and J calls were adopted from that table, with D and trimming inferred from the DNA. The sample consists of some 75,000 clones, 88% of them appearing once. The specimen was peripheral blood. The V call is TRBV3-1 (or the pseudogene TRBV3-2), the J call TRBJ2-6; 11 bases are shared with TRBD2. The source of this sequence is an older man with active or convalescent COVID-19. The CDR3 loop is CASSPLAGGANVLTF. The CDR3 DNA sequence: TGTGCCAGCAGTCCTCTAGCGGGGGGCGCGAACGTCCTGACTTTC.